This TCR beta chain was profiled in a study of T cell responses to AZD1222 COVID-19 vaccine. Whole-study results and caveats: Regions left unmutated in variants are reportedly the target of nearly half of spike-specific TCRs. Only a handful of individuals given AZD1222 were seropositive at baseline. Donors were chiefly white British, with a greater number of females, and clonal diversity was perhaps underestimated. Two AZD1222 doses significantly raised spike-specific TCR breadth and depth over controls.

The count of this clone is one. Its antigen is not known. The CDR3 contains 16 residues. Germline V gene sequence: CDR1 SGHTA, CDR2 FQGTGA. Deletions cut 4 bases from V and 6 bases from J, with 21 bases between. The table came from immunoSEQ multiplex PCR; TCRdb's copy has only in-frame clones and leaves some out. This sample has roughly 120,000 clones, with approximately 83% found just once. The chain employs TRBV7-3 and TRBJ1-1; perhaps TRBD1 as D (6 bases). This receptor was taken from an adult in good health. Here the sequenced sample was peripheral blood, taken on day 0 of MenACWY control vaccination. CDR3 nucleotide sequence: TGTGCCAGCAGCTCCTGGGGGGACAAAGGAATTGCTGAAGCTTTCTTT. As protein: CASSSWGDKGIAEAFF.